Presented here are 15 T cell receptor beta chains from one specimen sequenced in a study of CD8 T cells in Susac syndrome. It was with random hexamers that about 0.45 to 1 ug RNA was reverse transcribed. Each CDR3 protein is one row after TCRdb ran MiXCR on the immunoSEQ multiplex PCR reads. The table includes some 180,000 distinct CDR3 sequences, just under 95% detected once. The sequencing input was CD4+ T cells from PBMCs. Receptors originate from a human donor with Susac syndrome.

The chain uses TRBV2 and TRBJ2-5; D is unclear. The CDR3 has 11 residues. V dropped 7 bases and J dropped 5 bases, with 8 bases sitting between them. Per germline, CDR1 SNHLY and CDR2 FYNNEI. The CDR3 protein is CASKQEETQYF. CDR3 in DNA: TGTGCCAGCAAGCAGGAGGAGACCCAGTACTTC.

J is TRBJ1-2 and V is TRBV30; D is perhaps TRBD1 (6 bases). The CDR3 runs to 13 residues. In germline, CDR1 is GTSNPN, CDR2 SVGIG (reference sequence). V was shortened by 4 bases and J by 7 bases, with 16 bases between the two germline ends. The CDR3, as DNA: TGTGCCTGGACGACGGGCCAGGGGTCTGGCTACACCTTC. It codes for CAWTTGQGSGYTF.

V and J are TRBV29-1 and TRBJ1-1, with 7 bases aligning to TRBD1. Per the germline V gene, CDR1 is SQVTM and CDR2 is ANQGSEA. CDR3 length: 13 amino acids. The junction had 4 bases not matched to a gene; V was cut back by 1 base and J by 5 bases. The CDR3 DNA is TGCAGCGTTGAAGGCGTCAGGGGGACTGAAGCTTTCTTT. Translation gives CSVEGVRGTEAFF.

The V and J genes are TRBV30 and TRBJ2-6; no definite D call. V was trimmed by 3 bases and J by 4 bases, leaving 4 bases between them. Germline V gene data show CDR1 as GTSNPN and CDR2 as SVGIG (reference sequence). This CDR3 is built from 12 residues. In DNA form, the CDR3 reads TGTGCCTGGAGCTCAGGGGCCAACGTCCTGACTTTC. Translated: CAWSSGANVLTF. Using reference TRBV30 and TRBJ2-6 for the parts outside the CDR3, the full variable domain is SQTIHQWPATLVQPVGSPLSLECTVEGTSNPNLYWYRQAAGRGLQLLFYSVGIGQISSEVPQNLSASRPQDRQFILSSKKLLLSDSGFYLCAWSSGANVLTFGAGSRLTVL.

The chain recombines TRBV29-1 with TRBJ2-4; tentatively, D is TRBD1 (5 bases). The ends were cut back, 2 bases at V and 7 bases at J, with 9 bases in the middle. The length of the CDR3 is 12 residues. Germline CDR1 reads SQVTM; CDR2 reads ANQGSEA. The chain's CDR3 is CSVEQGGNIQYF. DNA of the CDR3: TGCAGCGTTGAACAGGGCGGTAACATTCAGTACTTC.

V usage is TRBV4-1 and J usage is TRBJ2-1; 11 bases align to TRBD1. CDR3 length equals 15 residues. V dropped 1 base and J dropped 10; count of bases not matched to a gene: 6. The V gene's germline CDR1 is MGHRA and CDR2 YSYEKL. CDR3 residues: CASSQGDRGVGEQFF. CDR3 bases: TGCGCCAGCAGCCAAGGGGACAGGGGGGTTGGAGAGCAGTTCTTC.

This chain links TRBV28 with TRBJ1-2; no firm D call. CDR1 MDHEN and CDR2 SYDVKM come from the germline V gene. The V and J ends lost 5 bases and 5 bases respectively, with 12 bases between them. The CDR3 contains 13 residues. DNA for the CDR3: TGTGCCAGCAGTCTCCGGACCGCATATGGCTACACCTTC. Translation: CASSLRTAYGYTF.

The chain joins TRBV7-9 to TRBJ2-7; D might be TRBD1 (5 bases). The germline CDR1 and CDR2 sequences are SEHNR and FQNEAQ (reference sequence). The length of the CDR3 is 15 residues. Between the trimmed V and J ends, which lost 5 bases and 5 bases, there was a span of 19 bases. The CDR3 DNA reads TGTGCCAGCAGCGGGATAGCAGGCAGGGTCCACGAGCAGTACTTC. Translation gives CASSGIAGRVHEQYF.

The CDR3 here is CASSLDRGKYEQYF. The CDR3 DNA follows: TGTGCCAGCAGCCTAGACAGGGGGAAATACGAGCAGTACTTC. V and J are TRBV5-4 and TRBJ2-7, with 9 nucleotides matching TRBD1. J gave up 4 bases and V 4 bases, and 6 bases lay outside the gene matches. This CDR3 contains 14 residues. The V gene's germline CDR1 is SGHNT and CDR2 YYREEE (reference sequence).

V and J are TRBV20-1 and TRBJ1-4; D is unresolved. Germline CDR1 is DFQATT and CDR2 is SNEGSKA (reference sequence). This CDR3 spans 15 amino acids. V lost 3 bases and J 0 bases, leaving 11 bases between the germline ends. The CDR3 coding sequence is TGCAGTGCTAGTAGTCACAGCTCAACTAATGAAAAACTGTTTTTT. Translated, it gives CSASSHSSTNEKLFF.

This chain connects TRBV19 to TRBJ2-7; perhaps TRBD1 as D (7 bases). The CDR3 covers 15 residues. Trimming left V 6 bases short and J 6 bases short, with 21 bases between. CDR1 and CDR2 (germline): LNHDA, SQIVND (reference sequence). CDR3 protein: CASSYREDRRGEQYF. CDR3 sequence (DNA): TGTGCCAGTAGCTACAGGGAGGACAGGAGGGGCGAGCAGTACTTC.

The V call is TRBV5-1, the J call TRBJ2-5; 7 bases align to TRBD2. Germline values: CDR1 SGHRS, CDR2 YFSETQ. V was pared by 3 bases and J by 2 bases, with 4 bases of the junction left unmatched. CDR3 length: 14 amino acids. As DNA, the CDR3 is TGCGCCAGCAGCTGGGAGGGGAGACAAGAGACCCAGTACTTC. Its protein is CASSWEGRQETQYF.

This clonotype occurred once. The CDR3 nucleotides are TGTGCCAGCAGCCAAGCGTCTTACAGGGGTCGCCATCCCTCCGGGGAGCTGTTTTTT. Translating gives CASSQASYRGRHPSGELFF. The chain couples TRBV3-1 to TRBJ2-2; 7 bases fit TRBD1. Trimming removed 1 base from V and 6 bases from J; junction bases left unmatched: 17. CDR3 length: 19 amino acids. Germline V gene lookup returns CDR1 LGHDT and CDR2 YNNKEL (reference sequence).

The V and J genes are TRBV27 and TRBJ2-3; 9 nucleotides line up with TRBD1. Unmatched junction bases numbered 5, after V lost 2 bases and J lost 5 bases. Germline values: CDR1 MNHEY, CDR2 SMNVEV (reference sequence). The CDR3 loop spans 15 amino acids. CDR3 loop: CASSLKQGARDTQYF. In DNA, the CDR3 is TGTGCCAGCAGTTTAAAACAGGGGGCGCGAGATACGCAGTATTTT.

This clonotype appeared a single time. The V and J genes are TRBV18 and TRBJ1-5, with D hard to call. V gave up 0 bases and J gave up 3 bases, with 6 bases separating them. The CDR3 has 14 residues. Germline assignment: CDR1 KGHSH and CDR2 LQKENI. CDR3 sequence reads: CASSPPDANQPQHF. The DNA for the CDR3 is TGTGCCAGCTCACCACCCGATGCCAATCAGCCCCAGCATTTT.